Included here is one T cell receptor beta chain sequence, with context. Trimming shortened V by 7 bases and J by 6 bases, and 12 bases separated the two germline ends. The CDR3 length is 13 residues. This entry comes from a study of blood T cell repertoires in COVID-19. As for the study in general: Acute and convalescent COVID-19 specimens originated in the United States, Italy and Spain. Sources were T cells, B-cell-depleted T cells, or PBMCs; the material itself was cDNA or gDNA.

As processed by the authors: Nucleated cell number was recorded as an estimate derived from reference gene primer amplification. TCRdb's copy holds only in-frame clones and misses some; the assay was immunoSEQ multiplex PCR. V, J and clone size reflect that table, while D and trimming were determined from the DNA. The sample holds roughly 100,000 clones, 80% to 95% seen once. The TCR was taken from a woman aged 50 to 60 with COVID-19, enrolled during active disease. The sample comprised peripheral blood. The rearrangement joins TRBV12-3 or TRBV12-4 to TRBJ2-2; D is unresolved. CDR3: CASNLVEAGELFF. The CDR3 DNA is TGTGCCAGCAACCTGGTAGAGGCCGGGGAGCTGTTTTTT.